This is a list of T cell receptor beta chains from one sample in a study of immune evolution from preneoplasia to lung adenocarcinoma. Data came from immunoSEQ multiplex PCR; TCRdb stores just in-frame clones and leaves some out. The sample holds about 6,400 clones; more than 65% are singletons and the top ten take roughly 5.7%. Source material: FFPE minimally invasive lung adenocarcinoma tissue. The receptors were sampled from a person aged 50 to 70 with lung adenocarcinoma. Each CDR3 is given with its conserved first and last residue. A D gene is named only where the DNA matches it firmly. A row's size may be missing; if present it is once, few, many or a size class.

abundance,v_gene,d_gene,j_gene,CDR3aa,CDR3nt
-,TRBV6-6,-,TRBJ1-1,CASSNPGGSMNTEAFF,TGTGCCAGCAGCAACCCCGGGGGGTCCATGAACACTGAAGCTTTCTTT
-,TRBV6-5,TRBD1,TRBJ2-2,CASRQGTGELFF,TGTGCCAGCAGACAGGGGACCGGGGAGCTGTTTTTT
-,TRBV7-2,-,TRBJ2-2,CASRGSGVNTGELFF,TGTGCCTCACGGGGTAGCGGAGTGAACACCGGGGAGCTGTTTTTT
medium-sized,TRBV27,-,TRBJ1-1,CASARTNSLTAEAFF,TGTGCCAGCGCTCGGACGAATAGCCTAACAGCGGAAGCTTTCTTT
-,TRBV28,TRBD2,TRBJ2-7,CASSLALAVYEQYF,TGTGCCAGCAGTTTAGCACTAGCGGTCTACGAGCAGTACTTC
-,TRBV2,TRBD2,TRBJ2-7,CASTHAGSSGSGSYEQYF,TGTGCCAGCACCCATGCCGGGTCTAGCGGGAGTGGGTCCTACGAGCAGTACTTC
-,TRBV5-6,-,TRBJ2-5,CASSPPTTSYQETQYF,TGTGCCAGCAGCCCACCGACTACTAGCTACCAAGAGACCCAGTACTTC
-,TRBV6-4,TRBD2,TRBJ2-2,CASSVAGGTGELFF,TGTGCCAGCAGTGTTGCGGGGGGCACCGGGGAGCTGTTTTTT
once,TRBV15,TRBD2,TRBJ2-3,CATSRYGGFYTADTQYF,TGTGCCACCAGCCGATACGGGGGGTTCTACACTGCAGATACGCAGTATTTT
-,TRBV10-2,-,TRBJ2-1,CASSEGYNEQFF,TGCGCCAGCAGTGAGGGCTACAATGAGCAGTTCTTC
-,TRBV7-6,-,TRBJ2-2,CASSSRQGNTGELFF,TGTGCCAGCAGCTCCCGCCAGGGGAACACCGGGGAGCTGTTTTTT
-,TRBV29-1,TRBD1,TRBJ2-7,CSVLGGDRETNEQYF,TGCAGCGTCCTCGGAGGGGACAGGGAAACTAACGAGCAGTACTTC
large,TRBV6-1,-,TRBJ1-6,CASSVGQYNSPLHF,TGTGCCAGCAGTGTAGGACAGTATAATTCACCCCTCCACTTT
-,TRBV7-2,-,TRBJ1-4,CASSSLWGRGEKLFF,TGTGCCAGCAGCTCCCTGTGGGGGAGAGGTGAAAAACTGTTTTTT
-,TRBV9,TRBD1,TRBJ2-7,CASSVGPGGEQYF,TGTGCCAGCAGCGTAGGGCCAGGGGGCGAGCAGTACTTC
-,TRBV2,TRBD1,TRBJ2-7,CASSRRTGLGGYEQYF,TGTGCCAGCAGCAGACGGACAGGCCTTGGCGGCTACGAGCAGTACTTC
-,TRBV9,TRBD2,TRBJ2-5,CASSRLAGGGYQETQYF,TGTGCCAGCAGCAGACTAGCGGGAGGGGGGTACCAAGAGACCCAGTACTTC
-,TRBV27,-,TRBJ2-3,CASRFKVSTDTQYF,TGTGCCAGCAGGTTTAAAGTAAGCACAGATACGCAGTATTTT
-,TRBV15,-,TRBJ2-1,CATSRGGTTYNEQFF,TGTGCCACCAGCAGGGGAGGTACTACCTACAATGAGCAGTTCTTC
-,TRBV5-1,-,TRBJ2-5,CASRGEASSETQYF,TGCGCCAGCAGAGGGGAGGCCAGTTCAGAGACCCAGTACTTC
-,TRBV11-2,TRBD1,TRBJ1-2,CASSTTGVYGYTF,TGTGCCAGCAGCACAACAGGGGTCTATGGCTACACCTTC
-,TRBV9,-,TRBJ2-2,CASSTSARDLNTGELFF,TGTGCCAGCAGCACCTCCGCCCGGGATCTTAACACCGGGGAGCTGTTTTTT
-,TRBV28,-,TRBJ1-2,CASSPGDYGYTF,TGTGCCAGCAGCCCCGGGGACTATGGCTACACCTTC
-,TRBV6-6,-,TRBJ1-4,CASTGGEKLFF,TGTGCCAGCACTGGCGGAGAAAAACTGTTTTTT
-,TRBV27,-,TRBJ2-2,CASSLSLQVDTGELFF,TGTGCCAGCAGTTTATCCTTGCAGGTGGACACCGGGGAGCTGTTTTTT
once,TRBV7-8,-,TRBJ2-7,CASSSLVEQYF,TGTGCCAGCAGCTCCCTGGTCGAGCAGTACTTC
-,TRBV5-1,TRBD2,TRBJ2-7,CASSKLAGKNEQYF,TGCGCCAGCAGCAAATTAGCGGGCAAGAACGAGCAGTACTTC
-,TRBV5-6,-,TRBJ1-3,CASMRGEVLSRKSGNTIYF,TGTGCCAGCATGCGGGGAGAAGTACTGTCCCGGAAGTCTGGAAACACCATATATTTT
-,TRBV2,-,TRBJ2-3,CASHPGTDTQYF,TGTGCCAGCCATCCGGGCACAGATACGCAGTATTTT
-,TRBV4-1,-,TRBJ2-7,CASSQAKEGIYEQYF,TGCGCCAGCAGCCAAGCGAAAGAGGGGATCTACGAGCAGTACTTC
once,TRBV5-1,-,TRBJ2-2,CASSLMGAGTGELFF,TGCGCCAGCAGCTTGATGGGGGCTGGGACCGGGGAGCTGTTTTTT
-,TRBV6-1,-,TRBJ2-3,CASIGEDTQYF,TGTGCCAGCATTGGGGAGGATACGCAGTATTTT
-,TRBV5-4,-,TRBJ2-7,CASSLMRDGTYEQYF,TGTGCCAGCAGCCTCATGAGGGACGGTACCTACGAGCAGTACTTC
-,TRBV29-1,TRBD2,TRBJ2-5,CSVEDYGEGETQYF,TGCAGCGTTGAAGATTACGGGGAGGGAGAGACCCAGTACTTC
-,TRBV10-3,TRBD1,TRBJ1-2,CAISGPGQGYGYTF,TGTGCCATCAGTGGCCCGGGACAGGGCTATGGCTACACCTTC
-,TRBV25-1,TRBD1,TRBJ1-6,CASSETTGGRNSPLHF,TGTGCCAGCAGTGAAACCACAGGGGGTAGGAATTCACCCCTCCACTTT
-,TRBV2,-,TRBJ1-2,CASSDTRHGYTF,TGTGCCAGCAGTGATACTCGGCATGGCTACACCTTC
-,TRBV9,-,TRBJ1-4,CASSLTGDHEKLFF,TGTGCCAGCAGCCTAACAGGAGACCATGAAAAACTGTTTTTT
-,TRBV6-1,-,TRBJ1-4,CASKSSRVTNEKLFF,TGTGCCAGCAAAAGCTCAAGGGTAACTAATGAAAAACTGTTTTTT
-,TRBV5-4,TRBD2,TRBJ2-7,CASSQAGLAVGYEQYF,TGTGCCAGCAGCCAAGCCGGACTAGCGGTAGGCTACGAGCAGTACTTC
-,TRBV7-6,TRBD1,TRBJ2-1,CASSLGQGDYNEQFF,TGTGCCAGCAGCTTGGGACAGGGGGATTACAATGAGCAGTTCTTC
-,TRBV5-5,-,TRBJ2-7,CASSFAGVDEQYF,TGTGCCAGCAGCTTCGCAGGGGTAGACGAGCAGTACTTC
-,TRBV18,TRBD1,TRBJ1-1,CASSQDRGSEAFF,TGTGCCAGCTCCCAGGACAGGGGAAGTGAAGCTTTCTTT
-,TRBV27,-,TRBJ1-1,CASFDRRNTEAFF,TGTGCCAGCTTTGACAGGAGGAACACTGAAGCTTTCTTT
-,TRBV5-1,-,TRBJ1-1,CASSLYVRGDTEAFF,TGCGCCAGCAGCTTGTACGTCAGGGGAGACACTGAAGCTTTCTTT
-,TRBV5-1,-,TRBJ2-5,CASSLGQAEETQYF,TGCGCCAGCAGCTTGGGACAGGCCGAAGAGACCCAGTACTTC
-,TRBV7-6,-,TRBJ2-7,CASSLGDGGAYEQYF,TGTGCCAGCAGCTTAGGCGACGGCGGGGCCTACGAGCAGTACTTC
-,TRBV15,TRBD2,TRBJ2-1,CATSNPGLAEHNEQFF,TGTGCCACCAGCAACCCTGGACTAGCGGAGCACAATGAGCAGTTCTTC
-,TRBV5-1,-,TRBJ2-5,CAGRQDQETQYF,TGCGCCGGGAGACAGGACCAAGAGACCCAGTACTTC
-,TRBV7-8,-,TRBJ1-1,CASSLGLGGPGGTEAFF,TGTGCCAGCAGCTTAGGCCTTGGAGGGCCTGGCGGTACTGAAGCTTTCTTT
-,TRBV5-1,-,TRBJ2-3,CASGPGLTDTQYF,TGCGCCAGCGGGCCTGGGCTCACAGATACGCAGTATTTT